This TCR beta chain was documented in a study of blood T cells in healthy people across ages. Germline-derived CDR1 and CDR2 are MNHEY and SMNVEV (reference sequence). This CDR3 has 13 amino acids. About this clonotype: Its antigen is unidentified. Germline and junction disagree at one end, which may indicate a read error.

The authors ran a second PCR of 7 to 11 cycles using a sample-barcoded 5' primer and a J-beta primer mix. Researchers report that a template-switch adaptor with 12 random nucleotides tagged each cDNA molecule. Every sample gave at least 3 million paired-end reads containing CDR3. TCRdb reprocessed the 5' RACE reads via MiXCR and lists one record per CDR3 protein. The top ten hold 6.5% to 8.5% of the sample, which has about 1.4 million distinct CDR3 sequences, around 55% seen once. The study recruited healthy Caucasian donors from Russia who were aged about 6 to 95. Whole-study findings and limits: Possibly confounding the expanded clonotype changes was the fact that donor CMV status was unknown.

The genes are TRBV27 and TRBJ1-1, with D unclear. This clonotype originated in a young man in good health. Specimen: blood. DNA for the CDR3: TGTGCCACAGCGCAAGCCAGGAACGCTGAAGCTTTCTTT. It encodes CATAQARNAEAFF.